This record looks at one TCR beta chain sequence and its context. This entry is derived from a study of blood T cells in healthy people across ages. The CDR3 has 15 amino acids. CDR1 is SGDLS and CDR2 is YYNGEE in the germline V gene. A J-beta primer mix and a sample-barcoded 5' primer were used in a second PCR of about 7 to 12 cycles. The template-switch adaptor, which had 12 random nucleotides, put a tag on each cDNA molecule. Paired-end reads containing CDR3 totaled no fewer than 3 million for each sample. Via MiXCR, TCRdb re-called the 5' RACE reads, giving one row per CDR3 protein. Among 650,000 to 800,000 distinct CDR3 sequences listed, approximately 52% were seen once.

Source material: blood. This chain uses TRBV9 with TRBJ2-7; D not resolved. The J call may not be correct, given that the DNA end is closer to TRBJ2-5. This receptor was taken from a woman older than 75 in good health. In nucleotides, the CDR3 is TGTGCCAGCAGCGCCACCGTAAATGTTCTAGAGACCCAGTACTTC. It yields the protein CASSATVNVLETQYF.